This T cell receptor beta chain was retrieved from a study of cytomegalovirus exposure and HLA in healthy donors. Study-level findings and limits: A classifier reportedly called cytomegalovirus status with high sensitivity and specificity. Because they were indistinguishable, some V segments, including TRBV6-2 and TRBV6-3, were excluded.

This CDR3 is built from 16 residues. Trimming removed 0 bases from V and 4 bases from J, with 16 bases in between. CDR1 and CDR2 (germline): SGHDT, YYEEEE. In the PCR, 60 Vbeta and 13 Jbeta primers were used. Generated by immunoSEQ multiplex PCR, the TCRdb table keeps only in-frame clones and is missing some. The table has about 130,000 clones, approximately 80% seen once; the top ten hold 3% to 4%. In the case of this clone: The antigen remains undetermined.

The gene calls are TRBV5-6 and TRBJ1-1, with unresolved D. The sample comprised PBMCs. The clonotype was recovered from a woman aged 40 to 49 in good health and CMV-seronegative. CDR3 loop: CASSLAGRAGGTEAFF. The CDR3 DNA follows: TGTGCCAGCAGCTTGGCCGGGCGGGCAGGCGGCACTGAAGCTTTCTTT.